The entry that follows covers one T cell receptor beta chain sequence. Its antigen is unknown. The read falls 3 residues short of the CDR3 end, and the missing part is taken from the germline J gene. The data are from a study of T cells in women clearing cervical HPV infection. The CDR3 sequence is 12 residues long. Germline-derived CDR1 and CDR2 are SNHLY and FYNNEI. Repertoires were generated with immunoSEQ multiplex PCR, while TCRdb's copy carries only in-frame clones and drops some. In all, the sample yields about 16,000 clones. Study-wide findings and caveats: CIN3+ cases had significantly higher TCR richness than controls; evenness did not differ. Richness plus V gene abundances separated cases from controls with AUC over 0.8.

Source material: blood buffy coat. The rearrangement joins TRBV2 to TRBJ2-3, with 8 bases identical to TRBD2. The receptor was isolated from a woman aged 18-69 years with a cervical HPV16 infection that either progressed to CIN3+ or cleared (not recorded which). This CDR3 is CASKDGGETQYF. CDR3 bases read: TGTGCCAGCAAGGACGGGGGGGAGACG.